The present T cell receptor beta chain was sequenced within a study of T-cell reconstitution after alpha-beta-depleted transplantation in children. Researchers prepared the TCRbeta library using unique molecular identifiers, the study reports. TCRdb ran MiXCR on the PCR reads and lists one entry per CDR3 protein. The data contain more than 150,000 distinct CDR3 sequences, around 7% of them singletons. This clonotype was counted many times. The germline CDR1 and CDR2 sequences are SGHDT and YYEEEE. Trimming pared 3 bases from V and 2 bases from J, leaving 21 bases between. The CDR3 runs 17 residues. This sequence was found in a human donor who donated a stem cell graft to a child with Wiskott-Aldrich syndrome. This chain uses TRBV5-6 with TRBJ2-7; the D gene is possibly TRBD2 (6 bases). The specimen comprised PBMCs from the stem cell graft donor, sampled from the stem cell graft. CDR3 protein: CASSYTVLTAGPYEQYF. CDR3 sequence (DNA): TGTGCCAGCAGCTACACTGTCTTGACCGCGGGGCCCTACGAGCAGTACTTC.